The clone carrying this TCR beta chain was recorded many times. As yet, its antigen is unknown. The data originate from a study of early T cells in non-severe SARS-CoV-2 infection. Overall study: Sequencing of bulk RNA from unsorted whole blood was done, without chain pairing. Study-level points and caveats: VDJdb matches were skewed toward anti-spike CD8 T cell responses.

As part of library construction, unique molecular identifiers were attached to individual cDNA molecules. Each CDR3 protein is one row after TCRdb ran MiXCR on the 5' RACE reads. Among some 30,000 distinct CDR3 sequences listed, approximately 5.3% were seen once. Trimming took off 2 bases at V and 13 bases at J, with 11 bases between the two ends. Germline-derived CDR1 and CDR2 are MDHEN and SYDVKM. This CDR3 is built from 12 residues. The receptor was derived from an adult who was a healthcare worker with PCR-confirmed SARS-CoV-2 infection or an uninfected control (not recorded which). The chain couples TRBV28 to TRBJ2-2, with D possibly being TRBD2 (5 bases). The sequencing input was whole blood. The CDR3 protein is CASSLIRSGLFF. CDR3 nucleotide sequence: TGTGCCAGCAGTTTAATTCGGAGCGGGCTGTTTTTT. Variable domain in full (rest from reference TRBV28 and TRBJ2-2): DVKVTQSSRYLVKRTGEKVFLECVQDMDHENMFWYRQDPGLGLRLIYFSYDVKMKEKGDIPEGYSVSREKKERFSLILESASTNQTSMYLCASSLIRSGLFFGEGSRLTVL.